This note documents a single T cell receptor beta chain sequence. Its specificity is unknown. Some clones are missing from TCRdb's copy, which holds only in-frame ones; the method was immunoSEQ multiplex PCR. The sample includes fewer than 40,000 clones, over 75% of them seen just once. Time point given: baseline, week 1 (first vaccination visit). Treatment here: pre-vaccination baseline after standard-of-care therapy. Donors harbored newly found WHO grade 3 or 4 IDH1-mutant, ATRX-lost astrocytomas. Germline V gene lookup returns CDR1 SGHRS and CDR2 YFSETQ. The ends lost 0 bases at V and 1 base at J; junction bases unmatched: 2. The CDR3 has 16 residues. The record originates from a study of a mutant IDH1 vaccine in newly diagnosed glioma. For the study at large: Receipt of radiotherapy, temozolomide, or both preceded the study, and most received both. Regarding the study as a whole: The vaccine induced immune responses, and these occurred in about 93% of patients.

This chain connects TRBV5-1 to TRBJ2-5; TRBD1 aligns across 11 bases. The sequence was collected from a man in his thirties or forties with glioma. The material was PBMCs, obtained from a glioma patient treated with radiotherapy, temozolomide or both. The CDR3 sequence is CASSLAGTGGQETQYF. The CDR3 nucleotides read TGCGCCAGCAGCTTGGCCGGGACAGGGGGCCAAGAGACCCAGTACTTC. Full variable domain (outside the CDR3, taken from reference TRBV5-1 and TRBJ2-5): KAGVTQTPRYLIKTRGQQVTLSCSPISGHRSVSWYQQTPGQGLQFLFEYFSETQRNKGNFPGRFSGRQFSNSRSEMNVSTLELGDSALYLCASSLAGTGGQETQYFGPGTRLLVL.